This T cell receptor beta chain was retrieved from a study of human T cells and chemical hapten exposure. Looked up from germline, CDR1 is KGHSH and CDR2 is LQKENI. Losses at the gene ends were 5 bases for V and 1 base for J; bases not matched to a gene: 4. The CDR3 contains 15 residues. This clonotype was recorded many times. Antigen specificity is unknown. Overall study results and limits: No alteration of TCRs above 1 in 1000 frequency was seen with DPC sensitization. The donor cohort had alopecia, so its immune response may not match that of healthy people. The study found expanded TCRs formed significantly more large CDR3 similarity clusters than controls.

MiXCR, run by TCRdb on the RACE reads, gives a single entry per CDR3 protein. In the table there are approximately 110,000 distinct CDR3 sequences, roughly 11% of which are singletons. As for time point: patch test 1, 2 weeks after DPC sensitization. As to treatment: therapeutic diphenylcyclopropenone sensitization with weekly scalp DPC. People who gave samples had alopecia, were 18 to 70 years old, and were suitable for DPC. J is TRBJ2-7 and V is TRBV18; 11 bases agree with TRBD2. Specimen: whole blood, collected in connection with sensitization to the hapten diphenylcyclopropenone (DPC). The clonotype comes from a woman between 40 and 55 years old with alopecia areata. Some clones in this sample may be carry-over from other donors' samples. In nucleotides, the CDR3 is TGTGCCAGCTCAGCTGGACTAGCGGGTTCCTACGAGCAGTACTTC. It encodes CASSAGLAGSYEQYF. Filled out from reference TRBV18 and TRBJ2-7, the complete variable domain reads NAGVMQNPRHLVRRRGQEARLRCSPMKGHSHVYWYRQLPEEGLKFMVYLQKENIIDESGMPKERFSAEFPKEGPSILRIQQVVRGDSAAYFCASSAGLAGSYEQYFGPGTRLTVT.